This entry lists 16 T cell receptor beta chains sequenced from one sample in a study of response to subunit inactivated influenza vaccine. MiXCR was run by TCRdb on the RT-PCR reads, yielding one entry per CDR3 protein. The repertoire holds 560,000 or so distinct CDR3 sequences, 7.6% seen once, with 10% to 15% in the top ten. The material was PBMCs from blood, obtained less than 30 months after vaccination. The receptors come from a man between 50 and 69 years old who received an inactivated influenza vaccine.

This clonotype was found a few times. The gene calls are TRBV3-1 and TRBJ1-4; 11 nucleotides line up with TRBD1. CDR1 LGHDT and CDR2 YNNKEL come from the germline V gene (reference sequence). CDR3 length: 16 amino acids. With 4 bases clipped from V and 8 bases from J, the junction kept 9 bases outside the gene matches. The CDR3 loop reads CASSLRTGGGREKLFF. The CDR3, as DNA: TGTGCCAGCAGCCTGCGGACAGGGGGCGGGCGGGAAAAACTGTTTTTT.

The sample holds many counts of this clonotype. This chain links TRBV20-1 with TRBJ1-2, with 7 nucleotides matching TRBD1. CDR1 is DFQATT and CDR2 is SNEGSKA in the germline V gene (reference sequence). CDR3 length: 14 amino acids. Trimming took 6 bases from V and 2 from J; bases not matched to a gene: 9. For the CDR3, the DNA is TGCAGTGCCAGGGGGGGACAGATAAACTATGGCTACACCTTC. Its translation is CSARGGQINYGYTF.

The chain is built from TRBV27 and TRBJ2-4, with TRBD2 matching 9 bases. CDR1 MNHEY and CDR2 SMNVEV come from the germline V gene (reference sequence). With 5 bases clipped from V and 0 bases from J, the junction kept 11 bases outside the gene matches. The CDR3 is 18 residues long. As DNA, the CDR3 is TGTGCCAGCAGTACACTACAGGGAGCGGGGGGAGCCAAAAACATTCAGTACTTC. It yields the protein CASSTLQGAGGAKNIQYF.

This clonotype was recorded at least ten times. The V call is TRBV12-3 or TRBV12-4, the J call TRBJ1-5; D gene unclear. Trimming removed 3 bases from V and 3 bases from J, with 12 bases in between. The CDR3 spans 15 residues. The CDR3 loop reads CASSFSLADNQPQHF. In nucleotides, the CDR3 is TGTGCCAGCAGTTTTAGTCTGGCCGACAATCAGCCCCAGCATTTT.

This chain connects TRBV15 to TRBJ2-3; 9 bases line up with TRBD2. Trimming cost V 0 bases and J 4 bases; bases outside gene matches: 5. The CDR3 has 16 residues. CDR1 and CDR2 (germline): LNHNV, YYDKDF (reference sequence). Here the CDR3 reads CATSRDSGSVSDTQYF. CDR3 sequence (DNA): TGTGCCACCAGCAGAGATAGCGGGAGTGTCTCAGATACGCAGTATTTT.

The chain couples TRBV24-1 to TRBJ2-2; the match to TRBD1 covers 7 bases. With V trimmed by 4 bases and J by 1 base, 5 bases remained unmatched. Germline V lookup: CDR1 KGHDR, CDR2 SFDVKD. This CDR3 has 16 amino acids. CDR3 sequence: CATSDPGGKNTGELFF. The CDR3 bases are TGTGCCACCAGTGACCCAGGGGGTAAGAACACCGGGGAGCTGTTTTTT.

The V gene is TRBV6-1, the J gene TRBJ2-1, with TRBD2 identical over 14 bases. Germline V lookup: CDR1 MNHNS, CDR2 SASEGT. The V segment lost 6 bases and the J segment 9 bases; nucleotides outside the gene matches: 10. This CDR3 spans 16 amino acids. CDR3 DNA: TGTGCCAGCAGCTCCGGGACTAGCGGGAGTTGGGGTGAGCAGTTCTTC. It yields the protein CASSSGTSGSWGEQFF.

The rearrangement joins TRBV20-1 to TRBJ2-1, with 7 nucleotides matching TRBD2. Germline trimming cut 1 base from V and 3 bases from J; bases unmatched to any gene: 6. There are 15 residues in the CDR3. Per germline, CDR1 DFQATT and CDR2 SNEGSKA (reference sequence). The CDR3 DNA is TGCAGTGCTAGAGGGGCGGGGGACGTCTACAATGAGCAGTTCTTC. Translating it yields CSARGAGDVYNEQFF.

The rearrangement links TRBV9 to TRBJ2-5, with a tentative D call TRBD1 (5 bases). Germline V gives CDR1 SGDLS, CDR2 YYNGEE. The CDR3 is 16 amino acids. Trimming took 0 bases from V and 4 from J, leaving 16 bases between them. The CDR3 loop is CASSVAQGLITETQYF. The CDR3, as DNA: TGTGCCAGCAGCGTAGCTCAGGGCCTAATTACAGAGACCCAGTACTTC.

There are a few counts of this clonotype. The genes are TRBV29-1 and TRBJ2-3; 8 nucleotides align to TRBD2. The junction had 16 bases not matched to a gene; V was cut back by 8 bases and J by 6 bases. This CDR3 has 15 amino acids. CDR1 is SQVTM, CDR2 ANQGSEA, per germline. CDR3: CSPVVGTGGPDTQYF. CDR3 in DNA: TGCAGCCCCGTCGTAGGAACGGGAGGGCCGGATACGCAGTATTTT.

The sample holds a few counts of this clonotype. The chain uses TRBV9 and TRBJ2-3; D is unresolved. Trimming shortened V by 3 bases and J by 2 bases, and 10 bases separated the two germline ends. The CDR3 has 14 amino acids. Germline V gene lookup returns CDR1 SGDLS and CDR2 YYNGEE. Here the CDR3 DNA reads TGTGCCAGCAGCGCTCCTACTCCCACAGATACGCAGTATTTT. Translated, it gives CASSAPTPTDTQYF.

V and J are TRBV9 and TRBJ2-3; TRBD2 might be the D (6 bases). The V and J ends lost 5 bases and 3 bases respectively, with 16 bases between them. The germline V gene has CDR1 SGDLS and CDR2 YYNGEE. The CDR3 is 15 amino acids. The CDR3 is CASSVLAAGTDTQYF. CDR3 nucleotide sequence: TGTGCCAGCAGTGTCTTAGCGGCAGGGACAGATACGCAGTATTTT. Looking up the rest from reference TRBV9 and TRBJ2-3 gives the full variable domain: DSGVTQTPKHLITATGQRVTLRCSPRSGDLSVYWYQQSLDQGLQFLIQYYNGEERAKGNILERFSAQQFPDLHSELNLSSLELGDSALYFCASSVLAAGTDTQYFGPGTRLTVL.

This chain links TRBV5-4 with TRBJ2-5, with D uncertain. With 0 bases removed from V and 5 bases from J, the gap between germline ends came to 26 bases. CDR3 length equals 19 residues. Per the germline V gene, CDR1 is SGHNT and CDR2 is YYREEE (reference sequence). The CDR3 region is CASSLEPGRHGGSSETQYF. The CDR3 DNA is TGTGCCAGCAGCTTGGAACCCGGACGCCACGGTGGGTCGTCGGAGACCCAGTACTTC.

The chain links TRBV12-3 or TRBV12-4 to TRBJ1-4; D is possibly TRBD1 (6 bases). This CDR3 is built from 14 residues. V lost 6 bases, J lost 8 bases, and 16 bases lay in between. This CDR3 is CASRPAGAGEKLFF. Written as DNA, the CDR3 is TGTGCCAGCAGACCAGCGGGGGCTGGCGAAAAACTGTTTTTT.

This clonotype has a handful of counts. The gene calls are TRBV7-2 and TRBJ1-1, with D hard to call. V was cut by 10 bases and J by 5 bases, with 17 bases left in between. Per germline, CDR1 SGHTA and CDR2 FQGNSA. CDR3 length equals 13 residues. The DNA of the CDR3 is TGTGCCACCGTGGGTCCTCGGATGACTGAAGCTTTCTTT. Residues: CATVGPRMTEAFF.

This clonotype was observed a handful of times. This sequence joins TRBV3-1 and TRBJ1-3; D gene unclear. This CDR3 contains 15 residues. V lost 1 base and J lost 0, with 7 bases in between. Per the germline V gene, CDR1 is LGHDT and CDR2 is YNNKEL (reference sequence). The DNA of the CDR3 is TGTGCCAGCAGCCAAGTTAGAGTCTCTGGAAACACCATATATTTT. It translates to CASSQVRVSGNTIYF.